This TCR beta chain came from a study of blood T cell repertoires in COVID-19. Using immunoSEQ multiplex PCR, the repertoire was profiled, and TCRdb retains in-frame clones only, with some absent. The table lists fewer than 300,000 clones, roughly 85% of them singletons, with approximately 5.1% in the top ten. The sample comprised peripheral blood. The sequence derives from a man aged 45-60 years with active or convalescent COVID-19.

For the CDR3, the DNA is TGTGCCAGCAGCTTAGCCCGGGACAAGAACACTGAAGCTTTCTTT. Encoded protein: CASSLARDKNTEAFF. This chain connects TRBV7-9 to TRBJ1-1, with D perhaps TRBD1 (6 bases). Trimming stripped 0 bases from V and 1 base from J, with 9 bases between. This CDR3 region has 15 residues. Germline V gives CDR1 SEHNR, CDR2 FQNEAQ (reference sequence).